This T cell receptor beta chain was retrieved from a study of T cells in localized non-small cell lung cancer. The germline V gene has CDR1 WNHNN and CDR2 SYGVQD (reference sequence). With 0 bases removed from V and 4 bases from J, the gap between germline ends came to 12 bases. There are 16 residues in the CDR3. The data were produced by immunoSEQ multiplex PCR, yet TCRdb's version contains in-frame clones alone and is incomplete. Among 35,000 to 50,000 clones listed, 91% were seen once. Study observations and caveats: The greatest T cell clonality was found in uninvolved adjacent lung (higher than in tumor). The appearance of a median roughly 53 of the top 100 tumor clones was seen in adjacent lung.

As concerns this clone: What it binds is unknown.

The chain employs TRBV10-1 and TRBJ2-2, with a weak D call TRBD2 (7 bases). Material: PBMCs, obtained before any cancer treatment. The TCR originated in a woman aged 40-69 years with stage II lung adenocarcinoma. CDR3 sequence reads: CASSESRGASTGELFF. The CDR3 DNA reads as TGCGCCAGCAGTGAGTCTCGGGGGGCGAGCACCGGGGAGCTGTTTTTT.